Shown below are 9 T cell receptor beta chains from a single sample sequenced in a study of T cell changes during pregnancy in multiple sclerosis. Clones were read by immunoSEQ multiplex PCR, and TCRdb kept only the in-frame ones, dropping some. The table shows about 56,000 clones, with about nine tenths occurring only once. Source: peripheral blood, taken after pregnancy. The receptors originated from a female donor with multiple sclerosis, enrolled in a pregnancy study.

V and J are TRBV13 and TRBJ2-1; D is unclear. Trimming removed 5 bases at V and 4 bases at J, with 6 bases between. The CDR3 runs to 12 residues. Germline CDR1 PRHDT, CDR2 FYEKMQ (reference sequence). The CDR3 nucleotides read TGTGCCAGCAGCCCGGAGTACAATGAGCAGTTCTTC. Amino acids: CASSPEYNEQFF.

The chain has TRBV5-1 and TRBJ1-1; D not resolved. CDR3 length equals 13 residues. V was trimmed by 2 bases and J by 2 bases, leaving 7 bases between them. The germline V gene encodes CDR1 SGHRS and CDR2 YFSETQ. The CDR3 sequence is CASSLQSNTEAFF. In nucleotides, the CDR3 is TGCGCCAGCAGCTTACAGAGTAACACTGAAGCTTTCTTT. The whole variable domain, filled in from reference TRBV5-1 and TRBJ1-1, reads KAGVTQTPRYLIKTRGQQVTLSCSPISGHRSVSWYQQTPGQGLQFLFEYFSETQRNKGNFPGRFSGRQFSNSRSEMNVSTLELGDSALYLCASSLQSNTEAFFGQGTRLTVV.

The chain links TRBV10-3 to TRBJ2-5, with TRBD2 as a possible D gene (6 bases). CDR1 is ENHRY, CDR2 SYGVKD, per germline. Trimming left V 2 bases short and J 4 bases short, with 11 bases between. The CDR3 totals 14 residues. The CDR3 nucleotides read TGTGCCATCAGTGAGATCGGGGGAGCAGAGACCCAGTACTTC. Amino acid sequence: CAISEIGGAETQYF.

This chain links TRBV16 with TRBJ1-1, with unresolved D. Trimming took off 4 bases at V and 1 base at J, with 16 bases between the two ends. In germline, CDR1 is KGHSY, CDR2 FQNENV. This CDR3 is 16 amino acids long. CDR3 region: CASSRLQRTANTEAFF. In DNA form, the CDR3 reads TGTGCCAGCAGCCGACTACAAAGGACGGCGAACACTGAAGCTTTCTTT.

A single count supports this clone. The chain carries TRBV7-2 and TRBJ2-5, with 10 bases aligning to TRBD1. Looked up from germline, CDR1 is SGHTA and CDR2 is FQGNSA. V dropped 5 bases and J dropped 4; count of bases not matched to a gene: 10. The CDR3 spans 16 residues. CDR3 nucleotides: TGTGCCAGCAGCCATAACCGGGACAGGGGACGAGAGACCCAGTACTTC. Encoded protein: CASSHNRDRGRETQYF.

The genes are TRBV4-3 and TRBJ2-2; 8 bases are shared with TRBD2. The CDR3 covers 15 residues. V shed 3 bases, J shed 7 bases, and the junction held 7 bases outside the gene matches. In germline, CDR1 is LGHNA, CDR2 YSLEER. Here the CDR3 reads CASSHRLAGLGELFF. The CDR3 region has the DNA TGCGCCAGCAGCCATCGGTTAGCGGGACTCGGGGAGCTGTTTTTT.

The CDR3 region is CAWSVLTDTQYF. In nucleotides, the CDR3 is TGTGCCTGGAGTGTACTAACAGATACGCAGTATTTT. The rearrangement uses TRBV30 and TRBJ2-3; no firm D call. The V gene lost 0 bases and the J gene lost 3 bases, with 4 bases spanning the gap. Germline V gene lookup returns CDR1 GTSNPN and CDR2 SVGIG (reference sequence). The CDR3 is made up of 12 amino acids.

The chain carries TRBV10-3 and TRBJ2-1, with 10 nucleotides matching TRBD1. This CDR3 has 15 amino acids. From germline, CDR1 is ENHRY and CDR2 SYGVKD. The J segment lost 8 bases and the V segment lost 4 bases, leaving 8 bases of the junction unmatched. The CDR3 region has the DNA TGTGCCATCAGTGTTAGGGGACAGGGGACAGATGAGCAGTTCTTC. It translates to CAISVRGQGTDEQFF.

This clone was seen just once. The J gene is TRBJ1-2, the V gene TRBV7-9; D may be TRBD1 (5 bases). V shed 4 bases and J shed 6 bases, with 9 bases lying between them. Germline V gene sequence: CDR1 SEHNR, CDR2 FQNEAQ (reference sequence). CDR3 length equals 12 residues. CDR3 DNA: TGTGCCAGCAGCTCTCAGGGAAATGGCTACACCTTC. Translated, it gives CASSSQGNGYTF.